The clone carrying this T cell receptor beta chain occurred many times. Time point: patch test 2, 6 weeks after DPC sensitization. Regarding treatment: therapeutic diphenylcyclopropenone sensitization with weekly scalp DPC. The data are from a study of human T cells and chemical hapten exposure. Whole-study context: Each patient's scalp received weekly diphenylcyclopropenone throughout the approximately 24-week study.

Original processing notes: Ranging from about 20,000 to 690,600, TCR counts per sample had a median value of around 90,000. A single record per CDR3 protein comes from TCRdb applying MiXCR to the RACE reads. The V and J calls follow TCRdb's processing rather than the paper's. The sample shows tens of thousands of distinct CDR3 sequences, about a tenth of them seen only once. The sequencing used whole blood, collected in connection with sensitization to the hapten diphenylcyclopropenone (DPC). The TCR sequence derives from a woman between 50 and 59 years old with alopecia areata. Some clones in this sample may be carry-over from other donors' samples.

The CDR3 loop reads CASSGTTLFGEQYF. Here the CDR3 DNA reads TGTGCCAGCTCCGGGACTACCTTATTTGGCGAGCAGTACTTC. The J gene is TRBJ2-7, the V gene TRBV6-1; 7 bases fit TRBD2. This CDR3 has 14 residues. With V trimmed by 8 bases and J by 6 bases, 13 bases remained unmatched. Germline CDR1 and CDR2: MNHNS and SASEGT.